This T cell receptor beta chain was identified in a study of beta chain features in type 1 diabetes. The entirety of the isolated RNA underwent reverse transcription, so expressed TCRB transcripts were sequenced. Produced via immunoSEQ multiplex PCR; TCRdb's table is partial and in-frame only. Of 300,000 to 400,000 clones listed, roughly 12% were seen once; the top ten hold 0.017%. With V trimmed by 0 bases and J by 7 bases, 5 bases remained unmatched. The CDR3 runs to 16 residues. Per the germline V gene, CDR1 is SGHTA and CDR2 is FQGNSA. The chain recombines TRBV7-2 with TRBJ2-2, with TRBD2 matching 10 bases. Sequencing was performed on naive CD4+ T cells from blood. The sequence derives from a man aged 18-30 years in good health. The CDR3 nucleotides are TGTGCCAGCAGCTTAGCGGGACTAGCGTTTGTCGGGGAGCTGTTTTTT. This encodes CASSLAGLAFVGELFF.